A single sample gave rise to the 14 T cell receptor beta chains below, sequenced in a study of early stage breast cancer tumors. Sequencing used immunoSEQ multiplex PCR; TCRdb keeps in-frame clones, though not all of them. The repertoire holds around 14,000 clones, with over 60% as singletons. The sample was normal breast tissue next to the tumor. The receptor source for this set is a person between 50 and 60 years old with breast cancer.

The rearrangement joins TRBV7-2 to TRBJ2-7; 9 bases agree with TRBD2. Losses at the gene ends were 5 bases for V and 5 bases for J; bases not matched to a gene: 19. Germline values: CDR1 SGHTA, CDR2 FQGNSA. The CDR3 has 18 residues. CDR3 loop: CASSPRALVAGVENEQYF. CDR3 DNA: TGTGCCAGCAGCCCCCGAGCTCTCGTAGCGGGAGTGGAGAACGAGCAGTACTTC.

The gene calls are TRBV9 and TRBJ1-2, with a weak D call TRBD1 (5 bases). The CDR3 loop spans 14 amino acids. V lost 4 bases and J lost 7, with 17 bases in between. CDR1 SGDLS and CDR2 YYNGEE come from the germline V gene. The CDR3, as DNA: TGTGCCAGCAGCCGCCCGGAGGGGCTACGTGGCTACACCTTC. It specifies CASSRPEGLRGYTF.

This clone was seen only a few times. The chain joins TRBV28 to TRBJ1-2; tentative D call: TRBD1 (5 bases). V lost 6 bases to trimming and J lost 7 bases, with 15 bases between them. This CDR3 is 13 amino acids long. Germline-derived CDR1 and CDR2 are MDHEN and SYDVKM. The CDR3 region is CASSSLRGGGYTF. CDR3 sequence (DNA): TGTGCCAGCAGCTCTTTGAGGGGAGGTGGCTACACCTTC.

This sequence joins TRBV5-3 and TRBJ1-5; TRBD1 aligns across 9 bases. TRBV5-3 is sorted into the ORF group, with uncertain function. After removal of 6 bases from V and 4 bases from J, the junction contained 14 bases not matched to a gene. This CDR3 spans 17 amino acids. The chain's CDR3 is CARTRVRFGTGNQPQHF. The CDR3 nucleotides read TGTGCCAGAACCCGTGTCAGATTCGGGACAGGGAATCAGCCCCAGCATTTT.

The chain carries TRBV9 and TRBJ2-3, with 12 bases identical to TRBD2. Germline lookup yields CDR1 SGDLS and CDR2 YYNGEE. The CDR3 has 16 residues. V was clipped by 3 bases and J by 3 bases; unmatched bases: 5. CDR3 in amino acids: CASSGLTSGRTDTQYF. CDR3 coding DNA: TGTGCCAGCAGCGGACTGACTAGCGGGAGAACAGATACGCAGTATTTT.

J is TRBJ2-1 and V is TRBV11-2, with 7 nucleotides matching TRBD2. Germline V gives CDR1 SGHAT, CDR2 FQNNGV. V lost 4 bases to trimming and J lost 10 bases; unmatched junction nucleotides: 13. The CDR3 length is 15 residues. CDR3 sequence: CASSSGTTPFGEQFF. The CDR3 region has the DNA TGTGCCAGCAGCTCCGGGACTACCCCCTTCGGAGAGCAGTTCTTC.

V and J are TRBV29-1 and TRBJ1-1; 10 bases line up with TRBD1. This CDR3 is 16 amino acids long. V lost 8 bases to trimming and J lost 5 bases; unmatched junction nucleotides: 17. The germline V gene encodes CDR1 SQVTM and CDR2 ANQGSEA. The CDR3 protein is CSKPRDRGPRGTEAFF. CDR3 DNA: TGCAGCAAACCCCGGGACAGGGGCCCCCGAGGGACTGAAGCTTTCTTT.

V is TRBV19 and J is TRBJ2-7; D is possibly TRBD1 (6 bases). The germline V and J ends were trimmed by 3 bases and 6 bases, with 12 bases remaining between them. The CDR3 length is 13 residues. CDR1 LNHDA and CDR2 SQIVND come from the germline V gene (reference sequence). The CDR3 DNA follows: TGTGCCAGTAGTATCGAAACAGGGATCGAGCAGTACTTC. Protein: CASSIETGIEQYF.

The CDR3 protein is CASSVGEAEQYF. In nucleotides, the CDR3 is TGTGCCAGCAGCGTGGGGGAAGCCGAGCAGTACTTC. This chain connects TRBV9 to TRBJ2-7; TRBD1 or TRBD2 may be the D gene (5 bases each). The CDR3 consists of 12 residues. Germline V gene sequence: CDR1 SGDLS, CDR2 YYNGEE. Trimming removed 2 bases from V and 6 bases from J, with 9 bases in between.

The chain recombines TRBV19 with TRBJ1-5; D perhaps matches TRBD1 (5 bases). Germline loops: CDR1 LNHDA, CDR2 SQIVND (reference sequence). V was clipped by 10 bases and J by 6 bases, with 19 bases between them. The CDR3 spans 14 residues. CDR3 sequence: CATAGTITSQPQHF. CDR3 bases: TGTGCCACTGCCGGGACCATAACGAGTCAGCCCCAGCATTTT. Full variable domain (remainder filled in from reference TRBV19 and TRBJ1-5): DGGITQSPKYLFRKEGQNVTLSCEQNLNHDAMYWYRQDPGQGLRLIYYSQIVNDFQKGDIAEGYSVSREKKESFPLTVTSAQKNPTAFYLCATAGTITSQPQHFGDGTRLSIL.

The genes are TRBV13 and TRBJ2-5; 15 bases match TRBD2. There are 18 residues in the CDR3. J lost 5 bases, V lost 4 bases, and 11 bases had no gene match. In germline, CDR1 is PRHDT, CDR2 FYEKMQ (reference sequence). This CDR3 reads CASSSGLAGGVVGETQYF. For the CDR3, the DNA is TGTGCCAGCAGCTCGGGACTAGCGGGGGGTGTTGTTGGGGAGACCCAGTACTTC.

This rearrangement joins TRBV7-2 to TRBJ2-1; D perhaps matches TRBD2 (7 bases). Deletions cut 6 bases from V and 4 bases from J, with 10 bases between. The CDR3 has 13 residues. CDR1 and CDR2 from the germline V gene are SGHTA and FQGNSA. This CDR3 reads CASRGGAYNEQFF. CDR3 bases: TGTGCCAGCAGGGGGGGGGCATACAATGAGCAGTTCTTC.

A note on this clone: A far larger clone is a single base away, which makes a read error likely. The rearrangement joins TRBV5-7 to TRBJ1-6; D unresolved. TRBV5-7 is classed as an ORF, of uncertain function. CDR3 length equals 16 residues. V shed 4 bases and J shed 7 bases, with 18 bases lying between them. The CDR3 DNA sequence: TGTGCCAGCAGCCAAGGTATACCGGGGTCGAATTCACCCCTCCACTTT. This encodes CASSQGIPGSNSPLHF.

Only a few counts were recorded for this clone. The chain combines TRBV7-2 with TRBJ2-5; D is unclear. The CDR3 sequence is 14 residues long. The ends were cut back, 1 base at V and 2 bases at J, with 8 bases in the middle. Germline V gives CDR1 SGHTA, CDR2 FQGNSA. DNA for the CDR3: TGTGCCAGCAGCTTAGGCCTAGGGCAAGAGACCCAGTACTTC. It translates to CASSLGLGQETQYF.